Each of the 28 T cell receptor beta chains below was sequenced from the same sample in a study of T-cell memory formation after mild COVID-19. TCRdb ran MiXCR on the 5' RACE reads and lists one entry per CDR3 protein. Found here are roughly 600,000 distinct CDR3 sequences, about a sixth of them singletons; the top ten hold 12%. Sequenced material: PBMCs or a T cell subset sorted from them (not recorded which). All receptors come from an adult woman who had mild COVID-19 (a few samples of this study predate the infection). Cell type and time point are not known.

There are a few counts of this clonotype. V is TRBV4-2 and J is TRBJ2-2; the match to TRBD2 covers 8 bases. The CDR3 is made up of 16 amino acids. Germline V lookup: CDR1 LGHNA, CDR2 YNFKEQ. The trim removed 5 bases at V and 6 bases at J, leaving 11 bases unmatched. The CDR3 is CASSLAAGGYPGELFF. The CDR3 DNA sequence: TGTGCCAGCAGCTTGGCGGCGGGAGGTTACCCCGGGGAGCTGTTTTTT.

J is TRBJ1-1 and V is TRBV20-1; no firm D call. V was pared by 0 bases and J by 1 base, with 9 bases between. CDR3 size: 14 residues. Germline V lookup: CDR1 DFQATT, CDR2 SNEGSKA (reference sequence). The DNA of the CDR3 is TGCAGTGCTAGAGAGGGCACGCAGAACACTGAAGCTTTCTTT. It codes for CSAREGTQNTEAFF.

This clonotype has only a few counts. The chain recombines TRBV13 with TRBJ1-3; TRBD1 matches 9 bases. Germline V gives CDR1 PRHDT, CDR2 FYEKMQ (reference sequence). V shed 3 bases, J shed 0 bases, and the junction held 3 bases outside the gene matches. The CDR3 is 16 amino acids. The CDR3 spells CASSLGQGFSGNTIYF. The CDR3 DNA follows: TGTGCCAGCAGCTTGGGACAGGGATTCTCTGGAAACACCATATATTTT. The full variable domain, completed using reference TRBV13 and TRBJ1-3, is AAGVIQSPRHLIKEKRETATLKCYPIPRHDTVYWYQQGPGQDPQFLISFYEKMQSDKGSIPDRFSAQQFSDYHSELNMSSLELGDSALYFCASSLGQGFSGNTIYFGEGSWLTVV.

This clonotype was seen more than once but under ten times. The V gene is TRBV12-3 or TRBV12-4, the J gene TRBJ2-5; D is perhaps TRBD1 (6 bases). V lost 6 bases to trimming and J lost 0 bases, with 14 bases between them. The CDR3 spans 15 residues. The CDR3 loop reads CASSLTGQNQETQYF. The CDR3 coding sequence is TGTGCCAGCAGCCTGACCGGACAGAACCAAGAGACCCAGTACTTC.

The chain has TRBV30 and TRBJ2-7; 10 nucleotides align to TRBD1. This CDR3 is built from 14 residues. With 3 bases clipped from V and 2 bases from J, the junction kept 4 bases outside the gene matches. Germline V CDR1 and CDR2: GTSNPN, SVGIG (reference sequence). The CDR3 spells CAWSGQGGAYEQYF. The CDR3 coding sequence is TGTGCCTGGAGCGGACAGGGGGGGGCCTACGAGCAGTACTTC.

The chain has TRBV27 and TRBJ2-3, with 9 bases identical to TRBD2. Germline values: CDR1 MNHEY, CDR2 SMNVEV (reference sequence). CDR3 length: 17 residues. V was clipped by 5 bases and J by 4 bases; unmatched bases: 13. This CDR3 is CASSPVAGVGWADTQYF. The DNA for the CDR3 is TGTGCCAGCAGTCCCGTAGCGGGAGTAGGGTGGGCAGATACGCAGTATTTT.

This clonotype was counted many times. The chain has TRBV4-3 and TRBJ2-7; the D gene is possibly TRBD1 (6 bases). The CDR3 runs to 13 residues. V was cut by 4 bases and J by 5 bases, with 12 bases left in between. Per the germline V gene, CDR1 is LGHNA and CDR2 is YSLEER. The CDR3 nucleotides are TGCGCCAGCAGCCTTTCACAGGGAGACGAGCAGTACTTC. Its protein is CASSLSQGDEQYF.

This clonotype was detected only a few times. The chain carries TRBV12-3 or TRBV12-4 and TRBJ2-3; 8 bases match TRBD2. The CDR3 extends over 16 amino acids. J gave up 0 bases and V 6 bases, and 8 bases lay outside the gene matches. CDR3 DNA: TGTGCCAGCAGCGGATCACTAGCGGCTAGCACAGATACGCAGTATTTT. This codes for CASSGSLAASTDTQYF.

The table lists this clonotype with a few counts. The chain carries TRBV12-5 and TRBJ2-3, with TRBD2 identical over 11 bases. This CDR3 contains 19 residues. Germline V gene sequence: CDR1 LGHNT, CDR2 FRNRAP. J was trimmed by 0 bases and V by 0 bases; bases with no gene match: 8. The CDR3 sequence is CASGLVIGTSGTSTDTQYF. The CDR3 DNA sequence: TGTGCTAGTGGTTTGGTAATCGGGACTAGCGGAACTAGCACAGATACGCAGTATTTT.

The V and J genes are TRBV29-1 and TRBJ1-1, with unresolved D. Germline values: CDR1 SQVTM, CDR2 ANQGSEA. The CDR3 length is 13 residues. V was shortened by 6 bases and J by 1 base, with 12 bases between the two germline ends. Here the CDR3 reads CSVADGRNTEAFF. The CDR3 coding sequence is TGCAGCGTAGCGGACGGCCGGAACACTGAAGCTTTCTTT.

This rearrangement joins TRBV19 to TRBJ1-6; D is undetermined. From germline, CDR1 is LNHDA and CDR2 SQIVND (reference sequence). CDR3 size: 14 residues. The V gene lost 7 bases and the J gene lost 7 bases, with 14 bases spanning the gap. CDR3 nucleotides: TGTGCCAGTACCCCGCCGGACGGCAATTCACCCCTCCACTTT. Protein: CASTPPDGNSPLHF.

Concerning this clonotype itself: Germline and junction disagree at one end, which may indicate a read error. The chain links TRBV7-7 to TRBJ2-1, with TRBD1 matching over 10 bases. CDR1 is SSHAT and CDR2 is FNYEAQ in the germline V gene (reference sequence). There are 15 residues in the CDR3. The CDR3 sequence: CASSNPGQGMNEQFF. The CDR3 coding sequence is TGTGCTAGCAGTAATCCGGGACAGGGGATGAATGAGCAGTTCTTC.

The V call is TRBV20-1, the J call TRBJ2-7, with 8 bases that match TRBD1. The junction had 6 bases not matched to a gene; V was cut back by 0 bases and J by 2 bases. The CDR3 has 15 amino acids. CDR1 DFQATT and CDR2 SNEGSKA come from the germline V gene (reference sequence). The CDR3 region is CSARDGDRITYEQYF. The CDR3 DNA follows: TGCAGTGCTAGAGATGGGGACAGGATTACCTACGAGCAGTACTTC.

CDR3 residues: CASGSIRTSGYNEQFF. CDR3 nucleotide sequence: TGTGCCAGTGGAAGTATCCGGACTAGCGGATACAATGAGCAGTTCTTC. The gene calls are TRBV27 and TRBJ2-1; 10 positions match TRBD2. Germline CDR1 MNHEY, CDR2 SMNVEV (reference sequence). The CDR3 runs 16 residues. Germline trimming cut 9 bases from V and 4 bases from J; bases unmatched to any gene: 12.

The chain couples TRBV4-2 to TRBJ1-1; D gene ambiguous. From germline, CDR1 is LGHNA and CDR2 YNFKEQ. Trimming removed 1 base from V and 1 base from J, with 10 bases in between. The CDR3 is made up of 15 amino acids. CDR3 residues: CASSQATGQNTEAFF. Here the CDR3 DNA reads TGTGCCAGCAGCCAAGCTACGGGTCAGAACACTGAAGCTTTCTTT.

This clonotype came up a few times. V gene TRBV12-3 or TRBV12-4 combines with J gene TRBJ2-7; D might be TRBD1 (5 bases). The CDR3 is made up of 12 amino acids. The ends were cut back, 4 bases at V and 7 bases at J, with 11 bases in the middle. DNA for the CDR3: TGTGCCAGCAGTTACCAGGGTTCTGAGCAGTACTTC. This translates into CASSYQGSEQYF.

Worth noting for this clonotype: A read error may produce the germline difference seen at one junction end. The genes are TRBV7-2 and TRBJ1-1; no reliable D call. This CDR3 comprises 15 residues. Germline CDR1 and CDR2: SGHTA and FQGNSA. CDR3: CASSLDSDMNTEALF. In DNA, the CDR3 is TGTGCCAGCAGCTTAGATTCAGACATGAACACTGAAGCTTTATTT. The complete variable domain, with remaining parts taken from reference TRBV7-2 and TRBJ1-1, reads GAGVSQSPSNKVTEKGKDVELRCDPISGHTALYWYRQSLGQGLEFLIYFQGNSAPDKSGLPSDRFSAERTGGSVSTLTIQRTQQEDSAVYLCASSLDSDMNTEALFGQGTRLTVV.

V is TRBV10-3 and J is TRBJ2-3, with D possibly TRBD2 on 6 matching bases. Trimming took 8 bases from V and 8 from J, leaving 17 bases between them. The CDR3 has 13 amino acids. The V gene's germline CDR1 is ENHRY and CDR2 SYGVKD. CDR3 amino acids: CAIGLQGRGTQYF. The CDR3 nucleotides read TGTGCCATCGGTCTGCAAGGGCGGGGTACGCAGTATTTT.

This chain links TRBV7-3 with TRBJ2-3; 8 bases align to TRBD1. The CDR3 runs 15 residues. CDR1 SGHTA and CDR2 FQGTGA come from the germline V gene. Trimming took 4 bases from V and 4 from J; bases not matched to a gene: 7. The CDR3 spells CASSSTGAGADTQYF. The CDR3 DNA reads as TGTGCCAGCAGCTCGACAGGGGCCGGGGCAGATACGCAGTATTTT.

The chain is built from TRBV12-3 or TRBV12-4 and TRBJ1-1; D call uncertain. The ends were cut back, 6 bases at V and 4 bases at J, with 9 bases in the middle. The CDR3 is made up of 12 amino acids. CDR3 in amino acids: CASRPGGTEAFF. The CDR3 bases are TGTGCCAGCAGACCGGGCGGCACTGAAGCTTTCTTT.

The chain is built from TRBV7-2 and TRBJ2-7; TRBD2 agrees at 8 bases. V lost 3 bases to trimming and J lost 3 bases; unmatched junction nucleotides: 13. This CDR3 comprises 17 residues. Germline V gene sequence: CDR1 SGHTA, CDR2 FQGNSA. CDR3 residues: CASSFGPVSSGFYEQYF. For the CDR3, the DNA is TGTGCCAGCAGCTTCGGCCCGGTGTCTAGCGGGTTCTACGAGCAGTACTTC.

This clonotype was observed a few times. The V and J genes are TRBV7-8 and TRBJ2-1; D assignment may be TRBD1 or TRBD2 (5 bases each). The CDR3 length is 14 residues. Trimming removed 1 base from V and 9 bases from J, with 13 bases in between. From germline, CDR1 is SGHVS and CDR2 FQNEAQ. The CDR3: CASSLGTPRGEQFF. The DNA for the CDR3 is TGTGCCAGCAGCTTAGGGACACCCCGGGGTGAGCAGTTCTTC.

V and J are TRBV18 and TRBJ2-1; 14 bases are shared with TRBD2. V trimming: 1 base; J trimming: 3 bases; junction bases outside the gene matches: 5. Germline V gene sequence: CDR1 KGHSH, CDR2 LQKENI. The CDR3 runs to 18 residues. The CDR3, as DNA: TGTGCCAGCTCACCACTCGGGACTAGCGGGAGTGGCTACAATGAGCAGTTCTTC. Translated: CASSPLGTSGSGYNEQFF. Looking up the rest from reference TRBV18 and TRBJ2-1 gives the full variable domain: NAGVMQNPRHLVRRRGQEARLRCSPMKGHSHVYWYRQLPEEGLKFMVYLQKENIIDESGMPKERFSAEFPKEGPSILRIQQVVRGDSAAYFCASSPLGTSGSGYNEQFFGPGTRLTVL.

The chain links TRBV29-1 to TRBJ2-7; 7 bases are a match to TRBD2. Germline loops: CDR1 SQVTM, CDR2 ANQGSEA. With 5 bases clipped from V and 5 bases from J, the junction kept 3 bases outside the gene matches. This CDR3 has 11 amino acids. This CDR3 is CSVLGGNEQYF. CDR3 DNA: TGCAGCGTTCTCGGGGGGAACGAGCAGTACTTC.

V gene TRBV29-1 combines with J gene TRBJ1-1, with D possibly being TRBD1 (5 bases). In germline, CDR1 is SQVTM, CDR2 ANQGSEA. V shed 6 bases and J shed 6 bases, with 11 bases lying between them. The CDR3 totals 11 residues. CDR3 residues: CSVAQESEAFF. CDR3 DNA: TGCAGCGTGGCACAGGAATCTGAAGCTTTCTTT.

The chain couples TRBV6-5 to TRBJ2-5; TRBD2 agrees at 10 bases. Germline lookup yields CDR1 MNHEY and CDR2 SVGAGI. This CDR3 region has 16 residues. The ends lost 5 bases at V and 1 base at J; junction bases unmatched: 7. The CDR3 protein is CASSPRTSGIQETQYF. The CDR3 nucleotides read TGTGCCAGCAGTCCCCGGACTAGCGGCATCCAAGAGACCCAGTACTTC.

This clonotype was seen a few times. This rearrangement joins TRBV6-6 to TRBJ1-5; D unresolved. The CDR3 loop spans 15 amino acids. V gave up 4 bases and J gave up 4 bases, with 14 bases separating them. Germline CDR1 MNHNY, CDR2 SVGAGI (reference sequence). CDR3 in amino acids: CASSSAEHRNQPQHF. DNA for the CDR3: TGTGCCAGCAGTTCCGCGGAGCATAGAAATCAGCCCCAGCATTTT.

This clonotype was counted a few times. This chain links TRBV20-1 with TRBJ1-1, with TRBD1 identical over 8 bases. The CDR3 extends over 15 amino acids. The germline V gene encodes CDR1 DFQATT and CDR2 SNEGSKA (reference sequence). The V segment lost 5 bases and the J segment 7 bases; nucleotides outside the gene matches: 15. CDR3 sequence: CSAPTGQGMKGEAFF. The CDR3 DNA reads TGCAGTGCTCCTACAGGACAGGGAATGAAGGGTGAAGCTTTCTTT.